The entry that follows covers one T cell receptor (beta chain) sequence. The record originates from a study of blood T cell repertoires in COVID-19. TCRdb's copy holds only in-frame clones and misses some; the assay was immunoSEQ multiplex PCR. The sample contains 250,000 to 300,000 clones, about 90% of which appear only once. Trimming cost V 0 bases and J 5 bases, with 8 bases left between them. The CDR3 extends over 13 amino acids. Per the germline V gene, CDR1 is SGDLS and CDR2 is YYNGEE. The sequence was collected from a woman aged 25 to 39 with COVID-19, enrolled during active disease. The chain links TRBV9 to TRBJ1-2; maybe TRBD1 (5 bases). The material sequenced was peripheral blood. CDR3 amino acids: CASSVAGGYGYTF. The DNA for the CDR3 is TGTGCCAGCAGCGTAGCTGGGGGGTATGGCTACACCTTC.